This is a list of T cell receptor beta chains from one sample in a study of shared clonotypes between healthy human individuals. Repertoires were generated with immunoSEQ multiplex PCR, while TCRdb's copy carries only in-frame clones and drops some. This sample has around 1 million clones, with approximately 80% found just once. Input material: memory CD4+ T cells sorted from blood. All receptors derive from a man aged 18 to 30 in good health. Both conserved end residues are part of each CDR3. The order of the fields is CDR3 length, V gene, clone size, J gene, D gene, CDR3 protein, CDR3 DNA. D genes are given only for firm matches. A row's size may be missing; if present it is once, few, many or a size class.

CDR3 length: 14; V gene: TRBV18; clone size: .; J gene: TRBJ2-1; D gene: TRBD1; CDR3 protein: CASSLDRGMDEQFF; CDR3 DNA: TGTGCCAGCTCACTGGACAGGGGGATGGATGAGCAGTTCTTC
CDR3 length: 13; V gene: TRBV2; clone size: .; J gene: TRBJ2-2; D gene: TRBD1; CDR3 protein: CASRYRGAGELFF; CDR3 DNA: TGTGCCAGCAGGTACAGGGGAGCCGGGGAGCTGTTTTTT
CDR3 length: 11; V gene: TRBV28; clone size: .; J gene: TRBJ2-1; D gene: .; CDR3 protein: CASTIRNEQFF; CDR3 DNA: TGTGCCAGCACCATCCGGAATGAGCAGTTCTTC
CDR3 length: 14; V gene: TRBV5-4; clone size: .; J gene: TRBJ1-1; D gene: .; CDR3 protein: CASSLQGGGTEAFF; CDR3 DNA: TGTGCCAGCAGCTTACAGGGTGGAGGCACTGAAGCTTTCTTT
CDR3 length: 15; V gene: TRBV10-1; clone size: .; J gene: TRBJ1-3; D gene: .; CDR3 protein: CASSQDSNSGNTIYF; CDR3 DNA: TGCGCCAGCAGCCAAGACAGCAACTCTGGAAACACCATATATTTT
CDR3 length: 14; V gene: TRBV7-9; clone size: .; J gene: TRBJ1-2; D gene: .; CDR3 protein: CASSLDGQLYGYTF; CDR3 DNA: TGTGCCAGCAGCTTAGATGGACAGCTCTATGGCTACACCTTC
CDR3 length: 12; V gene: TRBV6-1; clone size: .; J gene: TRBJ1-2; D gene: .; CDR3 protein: CASSETGTGYTF; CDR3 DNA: TGTGCCAGCAGTGAAACAGGGACTGGCTACACCTTC
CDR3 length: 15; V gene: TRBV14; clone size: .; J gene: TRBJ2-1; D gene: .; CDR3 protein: CASSRMGGTYNEQFF; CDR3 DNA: TGTGCCAGCAGCCGCATGGGAGGAACCTACAATGAGCAGTTCTTC
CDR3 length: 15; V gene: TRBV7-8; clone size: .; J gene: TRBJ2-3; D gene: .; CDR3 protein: CASSPAERSTDTQYF; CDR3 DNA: TGTGCCAGCAGCCCGGCCGAGCGGTCCACAGATACGCAGTATTTT
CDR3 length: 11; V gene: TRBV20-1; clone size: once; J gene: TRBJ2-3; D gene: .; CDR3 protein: CSAGLRDSQYF; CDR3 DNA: TGCAGTGCTGGACTGCGGGACTCCCAGTATTTT
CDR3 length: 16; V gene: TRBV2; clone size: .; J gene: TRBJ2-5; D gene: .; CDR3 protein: CASSDSLAGTQETQYF; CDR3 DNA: TGTGCCAGCAGTGACTCCCTGGCCGGGACTCAAGAGACCCAGTACTTC
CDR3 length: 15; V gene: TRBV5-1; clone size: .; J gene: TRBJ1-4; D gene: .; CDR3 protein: CASSLSESRGEKLFF; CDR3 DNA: TGCGCCAGCAGCTTGTCGGAGAGCAGAGGTGAAAAACTGTTTTTT
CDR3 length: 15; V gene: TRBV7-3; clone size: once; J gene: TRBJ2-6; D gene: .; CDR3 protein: CASSSGLSGANVLTF; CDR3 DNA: TGTGCCAGCAGCTCCGGGCTCTCTGGGGCCAACGTCCTGACTTTC
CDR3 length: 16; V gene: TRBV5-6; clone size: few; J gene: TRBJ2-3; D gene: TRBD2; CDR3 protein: CASSRTSGVSTDTQYF; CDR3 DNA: TGTGCCAGCAGCCGGACTAGCGGGGTTAGCACAGATACGCAGTATTTT
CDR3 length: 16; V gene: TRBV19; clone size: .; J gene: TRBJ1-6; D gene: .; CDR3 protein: CASSQAGSSYNSPLHF; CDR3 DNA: TGTGCCAGTAGCCAGGCGGGGAGCTCCTATAATTCACCCCTCCACTTT
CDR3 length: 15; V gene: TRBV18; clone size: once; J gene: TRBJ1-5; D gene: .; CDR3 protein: CASSPPPAGFQPQHF; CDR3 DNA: TGTGCCAGCTCACCACCGCCCGCAGGGTTTCAGCCCCAGCATTTT
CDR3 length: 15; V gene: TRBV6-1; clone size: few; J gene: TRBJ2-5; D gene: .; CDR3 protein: CASSAVGGGPGEQYF; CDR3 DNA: TGTGCCAGCAGTGCCGTTGGCGGGGGCCCGGGTGAGCAGTACTTC
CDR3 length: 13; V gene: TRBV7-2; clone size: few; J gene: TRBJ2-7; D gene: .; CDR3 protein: CASSFPGPGEQYF; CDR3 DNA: TGTGCCAGCAGCTTTCCGGGGCCGGGGGAGCAGTACTTC
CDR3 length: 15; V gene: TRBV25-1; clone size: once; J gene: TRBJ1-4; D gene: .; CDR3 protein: CASSEEAGVREKLFF; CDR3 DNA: TGTGCCAGCAGTGAAGAGGCAGGGGTAAGGGAAAAACTGTTTTTT
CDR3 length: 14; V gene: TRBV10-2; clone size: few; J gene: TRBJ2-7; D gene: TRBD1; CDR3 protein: CASSAPQGAYEQYF; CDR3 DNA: TGCGCCAGCAGTGCCCCCCAGGGGGCCTACGAGCAGTACTTC
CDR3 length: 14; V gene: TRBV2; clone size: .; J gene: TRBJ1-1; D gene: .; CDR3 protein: CASLVRGRGTEAFF; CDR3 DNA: TGTGCCAGCTTAGTGCGGGGAAGGGGAACTGAAGCTTTCTTT
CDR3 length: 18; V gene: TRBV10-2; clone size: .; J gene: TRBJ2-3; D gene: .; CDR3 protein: CASSESMRRGFAADTQYF; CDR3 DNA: TGCGCCAGCAGTGAGTCGATGCGGCGGGGATTCGCCGCAGATACGCAGTATTTT
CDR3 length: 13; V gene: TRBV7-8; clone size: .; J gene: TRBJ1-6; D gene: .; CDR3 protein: CASSRGPFQTLHF; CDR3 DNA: TGTGCCAGCAGCCGCGGGCCCTTTCAAACCCTCCACTTT
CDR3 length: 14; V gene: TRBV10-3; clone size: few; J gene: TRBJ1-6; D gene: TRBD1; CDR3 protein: CAARSGTENSPLHF; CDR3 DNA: TGTGCCGCGCGCTCCGGGACAGAAAATTCACCCCTCCACTTT
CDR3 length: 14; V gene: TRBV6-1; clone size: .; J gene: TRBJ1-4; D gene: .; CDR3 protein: CASSEPRGGEKLFF; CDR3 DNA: TGTGCCAGCAGTGAACCACGGGGAGGTGAAAAACTGTTTTTT
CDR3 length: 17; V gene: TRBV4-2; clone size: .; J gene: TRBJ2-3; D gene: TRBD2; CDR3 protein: CASSPRPGGALGDTQYF; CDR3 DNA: TGTGCCAGCAGCCCAAGGCCCGGGGGGGCCTTGGGAGATACGCAGTATTTT
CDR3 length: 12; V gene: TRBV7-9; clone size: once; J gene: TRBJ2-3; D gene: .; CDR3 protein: CASSPATDTQYF; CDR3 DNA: TGTGCCAGCAGCCCGGCTACAGATACGCAGTATTTT
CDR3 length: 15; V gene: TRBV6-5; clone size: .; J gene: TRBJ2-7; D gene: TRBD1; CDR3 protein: CASSYSNRGLYEQYF; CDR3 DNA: TGTGCCAGCAGTTACTCGAATAGGGGGCTTTACGAGCAGTACTTC
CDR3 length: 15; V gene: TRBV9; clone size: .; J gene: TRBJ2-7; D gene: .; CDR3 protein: CASTLSDGGWYEQYF; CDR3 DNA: TGTGCCAGCACCTTATCCGACGGAGGTTGGTACGAGCAGTACTTC
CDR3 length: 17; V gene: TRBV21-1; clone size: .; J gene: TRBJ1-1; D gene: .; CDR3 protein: CASSKADREGMNTEAFF; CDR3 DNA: TGTGCCAGCAGCAAAGCGGACAGGGAGGGGATGAACACTGAAGCTTTCTTT
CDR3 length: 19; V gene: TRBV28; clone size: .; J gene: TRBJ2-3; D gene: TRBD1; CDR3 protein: CASSSLAGTGGALIDTQYF; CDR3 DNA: TGTGCCAGCAGTTCCCTAGCCGGGACAGGGGGCGCTTTAATAGATACGCAGTATTTT
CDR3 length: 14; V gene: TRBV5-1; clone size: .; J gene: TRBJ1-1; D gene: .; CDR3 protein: CASSFEGRNTEAFF; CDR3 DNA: TGCGCCAGCAGCTTTGAGGGACGGAACACTGAAGCTTTCTTT
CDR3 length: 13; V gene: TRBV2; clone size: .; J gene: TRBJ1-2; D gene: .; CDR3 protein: CASSYSGSYGYTF; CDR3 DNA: TGTGCCAGCAGTTACAGTGGCAGTTATGGCTACACCTTC